The 27 T cell receptor beta chains reported below all come from one sample, sequenced in a study of CD8+CD57+ T cells in acquired aplastic anemia (dated by TCRdb to the late 2010s). Sequencing instrument: Illumina HiSeq 2000. Genomic DNA served as template for TCR beta VDJ combination and CDR3 sequence profiling. TCRdb ran its own pipeline on the public reads, namely fastp trimming at Q25 and MiXCR clone calling, and kept in-frame beta chains. Rows with one shared CDR3 protein collapse into an entry with the most common genes and DNA. Within this sample are about 240,000 distinct CDR3 sequences, with more than 40% of them counted one time only. Approximately 7.8% of the sample comes from the top ten. The patients picked for sequencing were ones in whom flow cytometry had shown an expansion of CD8+CD57+ cells. Sequencing was carried out using sorted CD4+, CD8+, or CD8+CD57+ T cells (not recorded which) from PBMCs. The receptors stem from a human donor with aplastic anemia.

This chain joins TRBV7-2 and TRBJ1-2; D gene unclear. This CDR3 region has 12 residues. Germline V gene data show CDR1 as SGHTA and CDR2 as FQGNSA. With 7 bases removed from V and 8 bases from J, the gap between germline ends came to 14 bases. CDR3 coding DNA: TGTGCCAGCACCAAAACGGGTGGAGGCTACACCTTC. Encoded protein: CASTKTGGGYTF.

The chain uses TRBV19 and TRBJ2-3; 9 bases line up with TRBD2. There are 15 residues in the CDR3. V gave up 3 bases and J gave up 7 bases; unmatched junction bases: 8. Per germline, CDR1 LNHDA and CDR2 SQIVND (reference sequence). Written as DNA, the CDR3 is TGTGCCAGTAGTATCGACAGCGGGGGGATGTATACGCAGTATTTT. It yields the protein CASSIDSGGMYTQYF.

This clonotype occurred many times. The gene calls are TRBV6-4 and TRBJ2-1, with TRBD2 as a possible D gene (5 bases). Trimming took off 3 bases at V and 0 bases at J, with 9 bases between the two ends. Germline CDR1 MRHNA, CDR2 SNTAGT. The CDR3 sequence is 15 residues long. CDR3 bases: TGTGCCAGCAGTGAAAGAGCGGACTCCTACAATGAGCAGTTCTTC. This encodes CASSERADSYNEQFF.

This clonotype was counted ten times or more. The chain uses TRBV20-1 and TRBJ1-1, with 8 bases that match TRBD1. Germline V gives CDR1 DFQATT, CDR2 SNEGSKA (reference sequence). This CDR3 has 12 residues. Trimming cost V 6 bases and J 4 bases; bases outside gene matches: 4. The CDR3, as DNA: TGCAGTGCAACGACAGGGGTCACTGAAGCTTTCTTT. Protein: CSATTGVTEAFF.

This clonotype was counted a few times. This rearrangement joins TRBV7-3 to TRBJ2-1, with TRBD2 identical over 7 bases. Germline values: CDR1 SGHTA, CDR2 FQGTGA. This CDR3 spans 13 amino acids. With 6 bases clipped from V and 6 bases from J, the junction kept 5 bases outside the gene matches. The CDR3, as DNA: TGTGCCAGCAGTCCACCGGGGGGCAATGAGCAGTTCTTC. This translates into CASSPPGGNEQFF.

The rearrangement uses TRBV6-5 and TRBJ1-5; D is undetermined. The V end was cut by 6 bases, the J end by 4 bases, with 10 bases between. Per germline, CDR1 MNHEY and CDR2 SVGAGI. CDR3 length: 13 residues. CDR3 loop: CASSGRTNQPQHF. CDR3 DNA: TGTGCCAGCAGCGGACGGACGAATCAGCCCCAGCATTTT.

This clonotype was detected many times. The chain links TRBV12-3 or TRBV12-4 to TRBJ2-3; TRBD2 aligns across 8 bases. Unmatched junction bases numbered 15, after V lost 6 bases and J lost 4 bases. The CDR3 is 17 amino acids. The CDR3 here is CASSYRHSGDLPDTQYF. The DNA of the CDR3 is TGTGCCAGCAGCTACCGCCATAGCGGGGACCTCCCAGATACGCAGTATTTT.

This clonotype occurred a few times. The chain couples TRBV5-6 to TRBJ2-3; 8 bases are shared with TRBD2. Trimming took 3 bases from V and 6 from J; bases not matched to a gene: 15. The germline gives CDR1 SGHDT, CDR2 YYEEEE. The CDR3 has 17 amino acids. The CDR3 nucleotides read TGTGCCAGCAGCTGGGCGGTCGATAGCGGGACCTTTGATACGCAGTATTTT. It codes for CASSWAVDSGTFDTQYF.

This clonotype appeared a single time. CDR3 region: CASSLGGTGGNSPLHF. The CDR3 nucleotides are TGTGCCAGCAGCCTCGGGGGGACAGGGGGTAATTCACCCCTCCACTTT. V is TRBV7-3 and J is TRBJ1-6; 11 bases map to TRBD1. V trimming: 5 bases; J trimming: 6 bases; junction bases outside the gene matches: 6. Looked up from germline, CDR1 is SGHTA and CDR2 is FQGTGA. This CDR3 comprises 16 residues. Full variable domain (remainder filled in from reference TRBV7-3 and TRBJ1-6): GAGVSQTPSNKVTEKGKYVELRCDPISGHTALYWYRQSLGQGPEFLIYFQGTGAADDSGLPNDRFFAVRPEGSVSTLKIQRTERGDSAVYLCASSLGGTGGNSPLHFGNGTRLTVT.

Worth noting for this clonotype: Likely a read error: the CDR3 ends without its conserved phenylalanine or tryptophan. The chain carries TRBV10-2 and TRBJ2-1, with D perhaps TRBD2 (6 bases). V was clipped by 0 bases and J by 3 bases, with 12 bases between them. Germline CDR1 and CDR2: WSHSY and SAAADI. The CDR3 extends over 16 amino acids. The CDR3 DNA reads TGCGCCAGCAGTGAGTCTACCGGGAGCCACTACAATGAGCAGTTCCTC. Translated, it gives CASSESTGSHYNEQFL.

This clonotype was seen repeatedly, ten times or more. V usage is TRBV9 and J usage is TRBJ2-3; 8 bases are shared with TRBD2. The CDR3 is 14 residues long. V lost 3 bases and J lost 1; bases outside the gene matches: 1. CDR1 is SGDLS, CDR2 YYNGEE, per germline. CDR3 residues: CASSGSGGTDTQYF. The CDR3 DNA is TGTGCCAGCAGCGGTAGCGGGGGCACAGATACGCAGTATTTT.

This clonotype was seen ten or more times. V usage is TRBV4-1 and J usage is TRBJ1-6, with D uncertain. Germline CDR1 reads MGHRA; CDR2 reads YSYEKL. V was clipped by 1 base and J by 0 bases, with 10 bases between them. The CDR3 length is 17 residues. The DNA of the CDR3 is TGCGCCAGCAGCCAAGTCCAGTTGAGCTCCTATAATTCACCCCTCCACTTT. Translation: CASSQVQLSSYNSPLHF.

This clonotype showed up many times. This chain joins TRBV9 and TRBJ2-2; the match to TRBD2 covers 7 bases. The CDR3 is 12 residues long. CDR1 SGDLS and CDR2 YYNGEE come from the germline V gene. Trimming cost V 5 bases and J 6 bases; bases outside gene matches: 1. This chain's CDR3 is CASRGGAGELFF. CDR3 bases: TGTGCCAGCAGGGGGGGGGCCGGGGAGCTGTTTTTT.

In its sample, this clonotype was seen a few times. The J gene is TRBJ2-7, the V gene TRBV9; D is tentatively TRBD1 or TRBD2 (5 bases each). The CDR3 runs to 14 residues. From germline, CDR1 is SGDLS and CDR2 YYNGEE. V was pared by 4 bases and J by 2 bases, with 13 bases between. The CDR3 loop is CASSPWDGTYEQYF. The CDR3 DNA sequence: TGTGCCAGCAGCCCATGGGACGGAACCTACGAGCAGTACTTC.

Details on this clonotype: The conserved phenylalanine or tryptophan is not found at the CDR3 terminus, so this likely reflects a read error. It is unclear where the CDR3 begins or ends on the DNA, so no DNA is shown, and the CDR3 is as TCRdb lists it. This rearrangement joins TRBV28 to TRBJ2-5; TRBD2 was called by the table and not checked on the DNA. The CDR3 totals 9 residues, both ends included. Germline CDR1 and CDR2: MDHEN and SYDVKM. The CDR3 reads CASSFGLAG.

This clonotype has only one observation. This chain connects TRBV2 to TRBJ2-4; 8 bases fit TRBD2. The CDR3 runs to 15 residues. Trimming removed 3 bases from V and 4 bases from J; junction bases left unmatched: 5. Per germline, CDR1 SNHLY and CDR2 FYNNEI. CDR3 nucleotide sequence: TGTGCCAGCAGTGACTTAGGCGGGGGGAAAAACATTCAGTACTTC. Protein: CASSDLGGGKNIQYF.

V is TRBV9 and J is TRBJ1-5; the D gene is possibly TRBD1 (6 bases). The CDR3 totals 15 residues. Trimming took 0 bases from V and 2 from J, leaving 9 bases between them. Germline V gene sequence: CDR1 SGDLS, CDR2 YYNGEE. The CDR3 is CASSVGTVGNQPQHF. CDR3 nucleotides: TGTGCCAGCAGCGTAGGGACAGTGGGCAATCAGCCCCAGCATTTT.

This clonotype has at least ten counts. This chain links TRBV9 with TRBJ2-3, with D perhaps TRBD2 (6 bases). The CDR3 length is 15 residues. The germline V gene encodes CDR1 SGDLS and CDR2 YYNGEE. Trimming shortened V by 3 bases and J by 2 bases, and 13 bases separated the two germline ends. The CDR3 nucleotides read TGTGCCAGCAGCGACATAGCGGAACACACAGATACGCAGTATTTT. This translates into CASSDIAEHTDTQYF.

This clonotype was counted between two and nine times. The V and J genes are TRBV29-1 and TRBJ1-2; no reliable D call. Trimming removed 6 bases at V and 8 bases at J, with 16 bases between. This CDR3 spans 12 amino acids. The V gene's germline CDR1 is SQVTM and CDR2 ANQGSEA. CDR3 bases: TGCAGCGTCGTACCCCGGGCGGGGGGCTACACCTTC. Encoded protein: CSVVPRAGGYTF.

This clonotype was found a few times. At one boundary the junction diverges from the germline segment, which might be a read error. The chain employs TRBV7-9 and TRBJ1-6, with 7 bases aligning to TRBD1. Germline CDR1 is SEHNR and CDR2 is FQNEAQ (reference sequence). CDR3 length equals 17 residues. CDR3 sequence reads: CASSDLVGQSYNSSLHF. CDR3 bases: TGTGCCAGCAGCGACCTGGTGGGACAGTCCTATAATTCATCCCTCCACTTT.

This clonotype was detected many times. The V call is TRBV6-5, the J call TRBJ2-3, with 14 bases fitting TRBD2. V was pared by 8 bases and J by 5 bases, with 6 bases of the junction left unmatched. The germline V gene encodes CDR1 MNHEY and CDR2 SVGAGI. CDR3 length: 15 residues. CDR3 bases: TGTGCCAGCGGGTGGACTAGCGGGGGGATAGATACGCAGTATTTT. This sequence encodes CASGWTSGGIDTQYF.

This clonotype was picked up a small number of times. The CDR3 loop reads CASRGTQSPLHF. In DNA form, the CDR3 reads TGTGCCAGCAGAGGGACTCAGTCACCCCTCCACTTT. This chain connects TRBV2 to TRBJ1-6; possibly TRBD1 for D (5 bases). Trimming took off 6 bases at V and 10 bases at J, with 10 bases between the two ends. This CDR3 comprises 12 residues. Germline-derived CDR1 and CDR2 are SNHLY and FYNNEI.

This chain joins TRBV6-4 and TRBJ2-6; D gene uncertain. CDR1 is MRHNA, CDR2 SNTAGT, per germline. This CDR3 is 15 amino acids long. V was cut by 3 bases and J by 2 bases, with 8 bases left in between. This CDR3 reads CASSEEGTGANVLTF. The CDR3 DNA reads as TGTGCCAGCAGTGAAGAAGGGACTGGGGCCAACGTCCTGACTTTC.

The rearrangement joins TRBV15 to TRBJ1-1; D might be TRBD1 (6 bases). CDR1 is LNHNV, CDR2 YYDKDF, per germline (reference sequence). The CDR3 is 14 amino acids. V dropped 2 bases and J dropped 1 base, with 8 bases sitting between them. The CDR3 region is CATSRPGQNTEAFF. The DNA of the CDR3 is TGTGCCACCAGCAGACCGGGACAGAACACTGAAGCTTTCTTT. The variable domain in full, with the rest retrieved from reference TRBV15 and TRBJ1-1, is DAMVIQNPRYQVTQFGKPVTLSCSQTLNHNVMYWYQQKSSQAPKLLFHYYDKDFNNEADTPDNFQSRRPNTSFCFLDIRSPGLGDTAMYLCATSRPGQNTEAFFGQGTRLTVV.

This clonotype appeared once. This sequence joins TRBV13 and TRBJ2-1; no firm D call. Germline CDR1 is PRHDT and CDR2 is FYEKMQ (reference sequence). V was pared by 5 bases and J by 4 bases, with 12 bases between. CDR3 length: 14 amino acids. CDR3 loop: CASSIFDGYNEQFF. The CDR3 nucleotides are TGTGCCAGCAGCATATTCGACGGTTACAATGAGCAGTTCTTC.

This clonotype was detected many times. This rearrangement joins TRBV27 to TRBJ2-7, with TRBD1 identical over 8 bases. This CDR3 has 12 residues. CDR1 is MNHEY, CDR2 SMNVEV, per germline (reference sequence). Trimming removed 6 bases from V and 5 bases from J; junction bases left unmatched: 3. Here the CDR3 reads CASRDRVDEQYF. The CDR3 DNA follows: TGTGCCAGCAGGGACAGGGTCGACGAGCAGTACTTC.

This clonotype was observed many times. The J gene is TRBJ2-7, the V gene TRBV4-1, with 11 bases lining up with TRBD2. Trimming at V came to 0 bases and at J to 1 base, leaving 2 bases not matched to a gene. CDR3 length equals 16 residues. Germline V CDR1 and CDR2: MGHRA, YSYEKL. DNA of the CDR3: TGCGCCAGCAGCCAAGAAGGGACTAGCGGTTCCTACGAGCAGTACTTC. It codes for CASSQEGTSGSYEQYF.